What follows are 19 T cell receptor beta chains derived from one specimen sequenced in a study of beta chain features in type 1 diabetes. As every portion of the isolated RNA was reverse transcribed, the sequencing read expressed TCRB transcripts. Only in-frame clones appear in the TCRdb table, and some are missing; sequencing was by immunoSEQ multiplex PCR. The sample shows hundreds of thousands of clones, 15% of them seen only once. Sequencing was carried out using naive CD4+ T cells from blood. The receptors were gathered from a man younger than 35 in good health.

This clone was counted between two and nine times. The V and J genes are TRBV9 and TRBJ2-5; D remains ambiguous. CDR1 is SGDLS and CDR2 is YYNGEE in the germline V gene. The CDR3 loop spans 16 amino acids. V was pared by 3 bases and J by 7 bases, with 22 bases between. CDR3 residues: CASSAPGQPGYGTQYF. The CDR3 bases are TGTGCCAGCAGCGCCCCCGGGCAACCGGGCTACGGGACCCAGTACTTC.

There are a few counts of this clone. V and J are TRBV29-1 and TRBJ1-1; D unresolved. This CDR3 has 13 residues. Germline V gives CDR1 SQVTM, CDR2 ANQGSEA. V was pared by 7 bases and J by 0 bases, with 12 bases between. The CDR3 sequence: CSAWTQMNTEAFF. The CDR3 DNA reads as TGCAGCGCCTGGACGCAAATGAACACTGAAGCTTTCTTT.

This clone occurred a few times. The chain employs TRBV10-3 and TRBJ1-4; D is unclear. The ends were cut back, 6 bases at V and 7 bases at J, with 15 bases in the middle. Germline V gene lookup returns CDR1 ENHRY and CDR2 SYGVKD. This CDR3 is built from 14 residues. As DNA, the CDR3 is TGTGCCATCAGGGATATCCGGGAAGCTGAAAAACTGTTTTTT. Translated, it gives CAIRDIREAEKLFF.

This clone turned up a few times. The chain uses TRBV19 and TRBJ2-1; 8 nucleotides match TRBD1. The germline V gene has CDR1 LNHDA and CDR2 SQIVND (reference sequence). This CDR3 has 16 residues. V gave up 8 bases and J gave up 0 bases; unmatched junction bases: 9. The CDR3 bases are TGTGCCAGTTCCATCAGGGGGCAGGGCTCCTACAATGAGCAGTTCTTC. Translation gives CASSIRGQGSYNEQFF.

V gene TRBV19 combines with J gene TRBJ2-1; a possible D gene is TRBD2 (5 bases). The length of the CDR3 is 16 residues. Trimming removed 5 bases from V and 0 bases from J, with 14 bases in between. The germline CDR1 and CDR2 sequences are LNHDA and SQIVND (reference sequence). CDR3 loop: CASSGGQRSSYNEQFF. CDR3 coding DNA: TGTGCCAGTAGTGGAGGCCAGCGTAGCTCCTACAATGAGCAGTTCTTC.

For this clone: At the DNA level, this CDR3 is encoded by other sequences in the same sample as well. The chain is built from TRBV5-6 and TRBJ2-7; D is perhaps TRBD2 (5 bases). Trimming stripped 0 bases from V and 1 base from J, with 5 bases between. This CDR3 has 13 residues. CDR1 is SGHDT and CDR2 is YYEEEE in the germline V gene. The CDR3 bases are TGTGCCAGCAGCTTGGGGAGGTCCTACGAGCAGTACTTC. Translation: CASSLGRSYEQYF.

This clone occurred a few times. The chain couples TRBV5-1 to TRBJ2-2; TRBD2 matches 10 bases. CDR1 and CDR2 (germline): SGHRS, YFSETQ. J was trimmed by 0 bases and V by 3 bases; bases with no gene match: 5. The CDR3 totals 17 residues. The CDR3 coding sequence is TGCGCCAGCAGCTCTAGCGGGGGAAAACCGAACACCGGGGAGCTGTTTTTT. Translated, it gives CASSSSGGKPNTGELFF.

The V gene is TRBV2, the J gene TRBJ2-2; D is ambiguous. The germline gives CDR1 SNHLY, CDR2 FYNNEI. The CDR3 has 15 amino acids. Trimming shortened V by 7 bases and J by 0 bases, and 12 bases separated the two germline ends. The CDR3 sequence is CASNKDSANTGELFF. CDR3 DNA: TGTGCCAGCAACAAGGATTCGGCGAACACCGGGGAGCTGTTTTTT. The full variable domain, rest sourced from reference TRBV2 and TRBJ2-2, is EPEVTQTPSHQVTQMGQEVILRCVPISNHLYFYWYRQILGQKVEFLVSFYNNEISEKSEIFDDQFSVERPDGSNFTLKIRSTKLEDSAMYFCASNKDSANTGELFFGEGSRLTVL.

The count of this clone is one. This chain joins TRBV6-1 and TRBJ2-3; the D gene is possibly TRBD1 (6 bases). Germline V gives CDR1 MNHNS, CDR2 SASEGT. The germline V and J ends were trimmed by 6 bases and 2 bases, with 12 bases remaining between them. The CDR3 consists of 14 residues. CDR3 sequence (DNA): TGTGCCAGCAGCATTCGGACAGCCACAGATACGCAGTATTTT. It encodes CASSIRTATDTQYF.

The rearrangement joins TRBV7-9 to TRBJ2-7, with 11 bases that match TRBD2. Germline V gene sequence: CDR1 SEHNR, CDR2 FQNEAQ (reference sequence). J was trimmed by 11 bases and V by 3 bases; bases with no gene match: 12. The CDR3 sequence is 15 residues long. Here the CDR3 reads CASSLDGTSGRMEYF. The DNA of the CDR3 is TGTGCCAGCAGCTTGGATGGGACTAGCGGACGAATGGAGTACTTC.

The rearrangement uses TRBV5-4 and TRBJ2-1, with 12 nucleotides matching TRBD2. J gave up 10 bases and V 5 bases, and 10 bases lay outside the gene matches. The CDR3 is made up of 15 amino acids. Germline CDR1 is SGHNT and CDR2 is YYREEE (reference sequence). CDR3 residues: CASRRLAGELEEQFF. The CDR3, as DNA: TGTGCCAGCAGGAGACTAGCGGGAGAGCTCGAGGAGCAGTTCTTC.

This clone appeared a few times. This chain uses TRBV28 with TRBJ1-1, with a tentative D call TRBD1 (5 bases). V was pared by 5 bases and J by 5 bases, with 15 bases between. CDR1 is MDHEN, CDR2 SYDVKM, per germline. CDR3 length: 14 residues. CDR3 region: CASSRDSSWTEAFF. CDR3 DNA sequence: TGTGCCAGCAGTCGGGACTCAAGCTGGACTGAAGCTTTCTTT. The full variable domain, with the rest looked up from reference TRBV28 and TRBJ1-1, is DVKVTQSSRYLVKRTGEKVFLECVQDMDHENMFWYRQDPGLGLRLIYFSYDVKMKEKGDIPEGYSVSREKKERFSLILESASTNQTSMYLCASSRDSSWTEAFFGQGTRLTVV.

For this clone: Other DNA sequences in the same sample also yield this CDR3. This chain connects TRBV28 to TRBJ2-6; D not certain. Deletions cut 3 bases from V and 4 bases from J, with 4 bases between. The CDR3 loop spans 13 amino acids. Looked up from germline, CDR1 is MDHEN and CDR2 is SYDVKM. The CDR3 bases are TGTGCCAGCAGTTTGGCCGGGGCCAACGTCCTGACTTTC. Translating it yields CASSLAGANVLTF.

CDR3 coding DNA: TGTGCCAGCAGCCCCCGGGACAGACCTAACACCGGGGAGCTGTTTTTT. This codes for CASSPRDRPNTGELFF. The gene calls are TRBV9 and TRBJ2-2; 7 nucleotides agree with TRBD1. The germline V gene has CDR1 SGDLS and CDR2 YYNGEE. The trim removed 4 bases at V and 2 bases at J, leaving 8 bases unmatched. The length of the CDR3 is 16 residues.

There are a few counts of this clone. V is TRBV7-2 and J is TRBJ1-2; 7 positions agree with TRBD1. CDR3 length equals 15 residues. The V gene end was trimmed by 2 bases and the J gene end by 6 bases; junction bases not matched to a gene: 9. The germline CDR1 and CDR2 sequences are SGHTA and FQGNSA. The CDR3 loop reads CASSLRSQGNNGYTF. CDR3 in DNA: TGTGCCAGCAGCTTAAGATCACAGGGGAACAATGGCTACACCTTC.

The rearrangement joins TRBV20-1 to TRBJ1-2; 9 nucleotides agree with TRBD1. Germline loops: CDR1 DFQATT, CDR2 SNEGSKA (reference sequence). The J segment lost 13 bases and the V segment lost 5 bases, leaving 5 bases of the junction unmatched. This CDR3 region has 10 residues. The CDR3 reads CSASGTGFTF. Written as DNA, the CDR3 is TGCAGTGCTTCCGGGACAGGGTTCACCTTC.

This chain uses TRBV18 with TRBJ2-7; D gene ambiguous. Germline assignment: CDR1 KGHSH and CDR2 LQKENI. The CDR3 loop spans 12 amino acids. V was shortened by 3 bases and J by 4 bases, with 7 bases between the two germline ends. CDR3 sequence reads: CASSPNTYEQYF. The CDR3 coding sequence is TGTGCCAGCTCACCCAACACGTACGAGCAGTACTTC.

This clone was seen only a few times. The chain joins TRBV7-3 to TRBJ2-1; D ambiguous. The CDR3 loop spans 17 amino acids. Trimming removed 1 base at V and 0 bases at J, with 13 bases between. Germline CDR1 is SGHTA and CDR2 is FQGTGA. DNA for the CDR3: TGTGCCAGCAGCTTAAGGCTGAGCCCCAACTCCTACAATGAGCAGTTCTTC. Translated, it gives CASSLRLSPNSYNEQFF.

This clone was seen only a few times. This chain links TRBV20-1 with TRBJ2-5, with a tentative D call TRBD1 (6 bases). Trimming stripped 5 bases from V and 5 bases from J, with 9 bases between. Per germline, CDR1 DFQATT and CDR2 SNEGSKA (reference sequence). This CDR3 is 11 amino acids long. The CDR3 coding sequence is TGCAGTGCTCACAGGGATGAGACCCAGTACTTC. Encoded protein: CSAHRDETQYF.